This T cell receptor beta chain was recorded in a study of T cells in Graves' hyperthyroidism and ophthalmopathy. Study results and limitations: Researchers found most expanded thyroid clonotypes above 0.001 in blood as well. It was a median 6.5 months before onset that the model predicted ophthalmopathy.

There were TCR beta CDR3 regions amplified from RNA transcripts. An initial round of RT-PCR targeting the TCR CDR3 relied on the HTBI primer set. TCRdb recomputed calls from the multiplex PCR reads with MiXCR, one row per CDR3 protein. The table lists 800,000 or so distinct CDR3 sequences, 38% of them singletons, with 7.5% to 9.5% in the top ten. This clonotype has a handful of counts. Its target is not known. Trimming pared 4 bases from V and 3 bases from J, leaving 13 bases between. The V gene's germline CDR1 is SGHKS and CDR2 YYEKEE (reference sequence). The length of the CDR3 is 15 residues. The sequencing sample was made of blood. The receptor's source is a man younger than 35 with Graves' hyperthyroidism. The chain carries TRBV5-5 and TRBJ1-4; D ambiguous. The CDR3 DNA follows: TGTGCCAGCAGCCGACGACTGAATTCTAATGAAAAACTGTTTTTT. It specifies CASSRRLNSNEKLFF.